This passage covers 5 T cell receptor beta chains from one sample sequenced in a study of tumor-infiltrating lymphocytes in primary liver carcinoma. Production of TCR beta cDNA used around 460 ng total RNA together with a constant-region primer. Amplification in three nested multiplex PCR rounds with slightly modified ARM-PCR gave rise to TCR beta libraries. The first two PCR rounds, nine to ten cycles each, used TRBV1-TRBV30 forward primers and a C-beta reverse primer. TCRdb redid the calling of the multiplex PCR reads with MiXCR, one entry per CDR3 protein. The sample shows 320,000 or so distinct CDR3 sequences, 55% to 65% of them seen only once. RNA was extracted from whole blood without cell sorting, alongside germline DNA. Sequenced input: peripheral blood. These receptors originate from a middle-aged man with primary liver carcinoma and hepatitis B virus infection.

Regarding this clonotype: It may be a read error: a sequence one base away is much more abundant. The rearrangement links TRBV10-3 to TRBJ1-2; D remains unclear. The CDR3 totals 14 residues. Trimming left V 6 bases short and J 6 bases short, with 17 bases between. In germline, CDR1 is ENHRY, CDR2 SYGVKD. CDR3 coding DNA: TGTGCCATCAGCAAGATGACAAGGGTCGATGGCTACACCTTC. Amino acid sequence: CAISKMTRVDGYTF.

This clonotype has at least ten counts. The chain combines TRBV12-3 or TRBV12-4 with TRBJ1-1; no firm D call. This CDR3 comprises 13 residues. Trimming took 7 bases from V and 4 from J, leaving 13 bases between them. In DNA form, the CDR3 reads TGTGCCAGCACCCCTCAGGAAGGCACTGAAGCTTTCTTT. As protein: CASTPQEGTEAFF.

This clonotype was recorded many times. In DNA form, the CDR3 reads TGTGCCAGCAGCTTTAATTTGGGACTAGCGGGAGGGGTCTCCTACAATGAGCAGTTCTTC. It is translated as CASSFNLGLAGGVSYNEQFF. The chain has TRBV5-6 and TRBJ2-1; 16 nucleotides line up with TRBD2. This CDR3 is 20 amino acids long. V shed 2 bases, J shed 0 bases, and the junction held 8 bases outside the gene matches. Germline V gives CDR1 SGHDT, CDR2 YYEEEE.

As for this clonotype: As the CDR3 is not closed by the conserved phenylalanine or tryptophan, this likely results from a read error. This chain joins TRBV5-1 and TRBJ2-1; no clear D gene. V was clipped by 5 bases and J by 8 bases, with 20 bases between them. Germline lookup yields CDR1 SGHRS and CDR2 YFSETQ. This CDR3 has 15 amino acids. The CDR3 DNA is TGCGCCAGCAGTTCCTTGCCAGGCCTAAGGGATGAGCAGTTCTTA. Its protein product is CASSSLPGLRDEQFL.

The sample holds one count of this clonotype. A read error is possible here, since a much larger clone lies one base away. The V gene is TRBV28, the J gene TRBJ1-5; maybe TRBD1 (6 bases). Germline V gives CDR1 MDHEN, CDR2 SYDVKM. The CDR3 is 13 residues long. CDR3 coding DNA: TGTGCCAGCAGTTCGGACAGCAAAACGCCCCGGCATTTT. Its protein is CASSSDSKTPRHF.